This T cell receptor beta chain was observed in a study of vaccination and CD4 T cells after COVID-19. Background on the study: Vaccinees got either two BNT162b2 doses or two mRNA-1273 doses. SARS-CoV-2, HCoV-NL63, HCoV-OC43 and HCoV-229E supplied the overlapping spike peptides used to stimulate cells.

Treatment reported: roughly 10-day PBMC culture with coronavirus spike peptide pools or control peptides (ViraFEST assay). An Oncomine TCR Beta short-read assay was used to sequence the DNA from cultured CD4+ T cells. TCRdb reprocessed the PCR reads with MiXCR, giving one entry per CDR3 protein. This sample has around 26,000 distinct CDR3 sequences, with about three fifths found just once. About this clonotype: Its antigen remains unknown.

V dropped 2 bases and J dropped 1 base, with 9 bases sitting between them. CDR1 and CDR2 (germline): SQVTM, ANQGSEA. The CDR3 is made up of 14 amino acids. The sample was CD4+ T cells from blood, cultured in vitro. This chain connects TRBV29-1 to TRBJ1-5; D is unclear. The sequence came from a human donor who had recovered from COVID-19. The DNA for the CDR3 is TGCAGCGTTGAATTTCCTGAAAGCAATCAGCCCCAGCATTTT. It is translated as CSVEFPESNQPQHF.